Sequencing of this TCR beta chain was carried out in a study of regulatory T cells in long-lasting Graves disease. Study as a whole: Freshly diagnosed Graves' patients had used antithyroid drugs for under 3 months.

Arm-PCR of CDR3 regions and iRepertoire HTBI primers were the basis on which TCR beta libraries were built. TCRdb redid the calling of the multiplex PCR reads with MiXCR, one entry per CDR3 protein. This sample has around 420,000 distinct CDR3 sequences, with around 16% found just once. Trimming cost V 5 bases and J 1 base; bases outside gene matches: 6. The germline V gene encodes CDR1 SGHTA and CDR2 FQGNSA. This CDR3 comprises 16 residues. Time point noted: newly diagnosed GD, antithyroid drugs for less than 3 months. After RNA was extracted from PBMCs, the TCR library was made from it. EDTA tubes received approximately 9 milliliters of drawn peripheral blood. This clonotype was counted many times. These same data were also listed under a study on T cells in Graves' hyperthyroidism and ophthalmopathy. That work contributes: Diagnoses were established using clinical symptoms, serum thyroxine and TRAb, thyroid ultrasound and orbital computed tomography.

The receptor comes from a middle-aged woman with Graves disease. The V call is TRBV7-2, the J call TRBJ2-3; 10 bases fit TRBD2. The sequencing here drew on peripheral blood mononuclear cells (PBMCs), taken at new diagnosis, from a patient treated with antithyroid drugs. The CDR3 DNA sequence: TGTGCCAGCAGCCAGCGTAGCGGGAGGCGCACAGATACGCAGTATTTT. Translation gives CASSQRSGRRTDTQYF. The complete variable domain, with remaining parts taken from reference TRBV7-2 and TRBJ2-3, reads GAGVSQSPSNKVTEKGKDVELRCDPISGHTALYWYRQSLGQGLEFLIYFQGNSAPDKSGLPSDRFSAERTGGSVSTLTIQRTQQEDSAVYLCASSQRSGRRTDTQYFGPGTRLTVL.